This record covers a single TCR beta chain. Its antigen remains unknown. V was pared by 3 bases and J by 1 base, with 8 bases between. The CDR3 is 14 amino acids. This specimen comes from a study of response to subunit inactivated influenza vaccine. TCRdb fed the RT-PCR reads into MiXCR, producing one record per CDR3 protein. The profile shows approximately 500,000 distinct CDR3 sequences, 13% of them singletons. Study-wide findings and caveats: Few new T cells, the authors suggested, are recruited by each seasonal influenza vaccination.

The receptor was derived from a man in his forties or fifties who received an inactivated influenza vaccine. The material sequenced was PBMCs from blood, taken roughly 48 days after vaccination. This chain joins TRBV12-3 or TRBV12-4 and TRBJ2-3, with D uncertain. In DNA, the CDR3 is TGTGCCAGCAGTTTTTCGAGCGGCACAGATACGCAGTATTTT. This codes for CASSFSSGTDTQYF.